These 2 T cell receptor beta chains originate from one sample sequenced in a study of molecular identifiers for immune sequencing clone quantification. A single record per CDR3 protein comes from TCRdb applying MiXCR to the PCR reads. The data show some 580,000 distinct CDR3 sequences, roughly 27% seen once. The sequenced material came from naive CD8+ T cells from blood, with Jurkat cell RNA spiked in. Subset reported: FACS-sorted CD8+CD4-CCR7+CD45RA+ naive T cells. The receptors were sampled from a human donor in good health. Some libraries in this study had Jurkat cell RNA spiked in.

Regarding this clonotype: Possible read error: a much larger clone is one base away. The chain uses TRBV7-9 and TRBJ2-3, with D perhaps being TRBD1 or TRBD2 (7 bases each). The CDR3 is 16 residues long. Germline-derived CDR1 and CDR2 are SEHNR and FQNEAQ (reference sequence). DNA for the CDR3: TGTGCCAGCAGCTTAGATCCAGCGGGACAGACAGATGCGCAGTATTTT. Protein product: CASSLDPAGQTDAQYF.

This sequence joins TRBV14 and TRBJ2-1; weak D call: TRBD2 (6 bases). V lost 2 bases, J lost 15 bases, and 23 bases lay in between. The CDR3 runs to 15 residues. The germline V gene has CDR1 SGHDN and CDR2 FVKESK. The CDR3: CASSQSTLLREPTFF. DNA of the CDR3: TGTGCCAGCAGCCAATCCACCTTACTCCGGGAGCCAACGTTCTTC.